The 24 T cell receptor beta chains presented below share a single source sample, sequenced in a study of CD8+ T cells in alopecia areata listed by TCRdb under 2018. Library preparation employed the immunoSEQ multiplex PCR assay. RNA was extracted from all samples and reverse transcribed into cDNA, which served as template for TCR sequencing. Drawn from immuneACCESS, this table holds only the in-frame rearrangements with V and J called that TCRdb kept. Clones are partly lost; checked studies trace under half to an unresolved V gene and leave the rest unexplained. This sample has approximately 180,000 clones in its table, and approximately 61% of those were observed once. 0.95% to 1.1% of the sample lies in the top ten. The label giving this sample's time point can be read as: 24 weeks on oral tofacitinib. According to the study, the label for this sample's treatment or condition signals: oral pan-JAK inhibitor, 5-10 mg twice daily.

The starting material was CD4+ T cells sorted from blood, obtained at week 24, from a patient treated with tofacitinib. These receptors all come from a human donor with alopecia areata.

Worth noting for this clone: At one boundary the junction diverges from the germline segment, which might be a read error. The rearrangement uses TRBV7-2 and TRBJ2-2, with D unresolved. This CDR3 has 13 residues. Germline assignment: CDR1 SGHTA and CDR2 FQGNSA. The CDR3 reads CASGVSNTGELFF. The CDR3 DNA reads as TGTGCCAGTGGAGTGTCGAATACCGGGGAGCTGTTTTTT.

The rearrangement links TRBV30 to TRBJ1-1, with D unclear. This CDR3 has 14 amino acids. Trimming removed 5 bases at V and 4 bases at J, with 17 bases between. The germline V gene encodes CDR1 GTSNPN and CDR2 SVGIG (reference sequence). DNA for the CDR3: TGTGCCTGGGGGCGGACCGACATGGGCACTGAAGCTTTCTTT. It translates to CAWGRTDMGTEAFF.

The chain combines TRBV25-1 with TRBJ1-6; D perhaps matches TRBD1 (5 bases). This CDR3 has 15 amino acids. Germline CDR1 reads MGHDK; CDR2 reads SYGVNS. With 9 bases removed from V and 0 bases from J, the gap between germline ends came to 12 bases. The CDR3 nucleotides read TGTGCCAGTCGACAGCGGAGCTCCTATAATTCACCCCTCCACTTT. Translated: CASRQRSSYNSPLHF.

The chain has TRBV29-1 and TRBJ1-1; 8 nucleotides align to TRBD1. The CDR3 loop spans 11 amino acids. V was pared by 3 bases and J by 7 bases, with 1 base of the junction left unmatched. Looked up from germline, CDR1 is SQVTM and CDR2 is ANQGSEA. The CDR3, as DNA: TGCAGCGTTGAGACAGGGGTTGAAGCTTTCTTT. Residues: CSVETGVEAFF.

This clone was detected only a few times. V is TRBV5-4 and J is TRBJ2-1; D tentatively fits TRBD1 or TRBD2 (6 bases each). Trimming shortened V by 0 bases and J by 8 bases, and 12 bases separated the two germline ends. Germline V lookup: CDR1 SGHNT, CDR2 YYREEE (reference sequence). The CDR3 runs 14 residues. Here the CDR3 DNA reads TGTGCCAGCAGCTTGGAGGGGGGCAATCATGAGCAGTTCTTC. This sequence encodes CASSLEGGNHEQFF.

This rearrangement joins TRBV2 to TRBJ1-1; the D gene is possibly TRBD1 (5 bases). Germline V gene data show CDR1 as SNHLY and CDR2 as FYNNEI. CDR3 length equals 13 residues. V was cut by 6 bases and J by 4 bases, with 12 bases left in between. CDR3 region: CASRRGLRTEAFF. CDR3 nucleotide sequence: TGTGCCAGCAGGAGGGGATTGCGCACTGAAGCTTTCTTT. The full variable domain, completed using reference TRBV2 and TRBJ1-1, is EPEVTQTPSHQVTQMGQEVILRCVPISNHLYFYWYRQILGQKVEFLVSFYNNEISEKSEIFDDQFSVERPDGSNFTLKIRSTKLEDSAMYFCASRRGLRTEAFFGQGTRLTVV.

The rearrangement uses TRBV30 and TRBJ1-5; tentatively, D is TRBD1 (5 bases). This CDR3 is built from 11 residues. V lost 0 bases, J lost 11 bases, and 8 bases lay in between. Germline V gene lookup returns CDR1 GTSNPN and CDR2 SVGIG (reference sequence). Written as DNA, the CDR3 is TGTGCCTGGAGTGTGGGACGGGCCCAGCATTTT. This encodes CAWSVGRAQHF.

The rearrangement uses TRBV6-5 and TRBJ1-6, with 9 bases aligning to TRBD1. Unmatched junction bases numbered 6, after V lost 6 bases and J lost 9 bases. This CDR3 region has 14 residues. Per germline, CDR1 MNHEY and CDR2 SVGAGI. In DNA form, the CDR3 reads TGTGCCAGCAGCCTAGGGACAGGGTCTTCACCCCTCCACTTT. Its protein is CASSLGTGSSPLHF.

This clone appeared once. CDR3: CASNTAGSSYEQYF. The CDR3 DNA reads as TGTGCCAGCAACACGGCGGGGAGCTCCTACGAGCAGTACTTC. The chain recombines TRBV6-1 with TRBJ2-7; maybe TRBD2 (6 bases). The V and J ends lost 7 bases and 0 bases respectively, with 13 bases between them. CDR1 MNHNS and CDR2 SASEGT come from the germline V gene. This CDR3 contains 14 residues.

This rearrangement joins TRBV29-1 to TRBJ2-2, with D possibly matching TRBD2 (6 bases). Looked up from germline, CDR1 is SQVTM and CDR2 is ANQGSEA. CDR3 size: 13 residues. V was cut by 4 bases and J by 3 bases, with 9 bases left in between. CDR3 sequence reads: CSVVGEDTGELFF. The CDR3 nucleotides are TGCAGCGTTGTAGGGGAGGACACCGGGGAGCTGTTTTTT.

This clone appeared once. The genes are TRBV29-1 and TRBJ2-7; no clear D gene. The ends were cut back, 7 bases at V and 7 bases at J, with 8 bases in the middle. Germline V lookup: CDR1 SQVTM, CDR2 ANQGSEA. The CDR3 extends over 9 amino acids. CDR3 DNA sequence: TGCAGCGGTCCGTGGGAGCAGTACTTC. Amino acids: CSGPWEQYF.

The sample holds a few counts of this clone. The chain combines TRBV4-1 with TRBJ2-7; 11 bases fit TRBD1. The trim removed 1 base at V and 3 bases at J, leaving 8 bases unmatched. The CDR3 is 17 residues long. Germline CDR1 is MGHRA and CDR2 is YSYEKL. DNA for the CDR3: TGCGCCAGCAGCCAAGTGGATCCCGGGACAGGGGGCTACGAGCAGTACTTC. It encodes CASSQVDPGTGGYEQYF.

The CDR3 reads CASSTPGTSGGNEQFF. CDR3 DNA: TGTGCCAGCAGCACCCCCGGGACTAGCGGGGGGAATGAGCAGTTCTTC. The rearrangement uses TRBV7-8 and TRBJ2-1; 15 nucleotides agree with TRBD2. The CDR3 sequence is 16 residues long. Trimming cost V 5 bases and J 7 bases; bases outside gene matches: 6. CDR1 is SGHVS, CDR2 FQNEAQ, per germline.

The rearrangement joins TRBV30 to TRBJ2-7; 9 bases are shared with TRBD1. CDR1 GTSNPN and CDR2 SVGIG come from the germline V gene (reference sequence). V lost 7 bases, J lost 1 base, and 2 bases stayed unmatched. This CDR3 contains 12 residues. DNA of the CDR3: TGTGCCTATGGACAGGGGTCCTACGAGCAGTACTTC. Amino acid sequence: CAYGQGSYEQYF.

The genes are TRBV30 and TRBJ1-2, with 11 bases fitting TRBD1. CDR1 and CDR2 from the germline V gene are GTSNPN and SVGIG (reference sequence). This CDR3 region has 15 residues. The J segment lost 7 bases and the V segment lost 4 bases, leaving 11 bases of the junction unmatched. The CDR3 coding sequence is TGTGCCTGGACCCAAAATCCGGGACAGGGGGTTGGCTACACCTTC. Translation gives CAWTQNPGQGVGYTF. Full variable domain (missing parts from reference TRBV30 and TRBJ1-2): SQTIHQWPATLVQPVGSPLSLECTVEGTSNPNLYWYRQAAGRGLQLLFYSVGIGQISSEVPQNLSASRPQDRQFILSSKKLLLSDSGFYLCAWTQNPGQGVGYTFGSGTRLTVV.

This clone turned up a few times. The rearrangement uses TRBV23-1 and TRBJ2-1; no reliable D call. TRBV23-1 is assigned to the ORF class and has an uncertain function. The CDR3 is made up of 12 amino acids. Trimming stripped 0 bases from V and 7 bases from J, with 4 bases between. The CDR3 nucleotides are TGCGCCAGCAGTCAATCTGGTAATGAGCAGTTCTTC. Translation gives CASSQSGNEQFF.

This sequence joins TRBV29-1 and TRBJ2-3; 9 positions agree with TRBD2. The CDR3 runs to 14 residues. The germline V gene encodes CDR1 SQVTM and CDR2 ANQGSEA. J gave up 6 bases and V 1 base, and 5 bases lay outside the gene matches. CDR3: CSVEVGGGGDTQYF. CDR3 DNA: TGCAGCGTTGAAGTAGGCGGGGGGGGCGATACGCAGTATTTT.

This sequence joins TRBV30 and TRBJ1-5, with 8 bases aligning to TRBD1. The length of the CDR3 is 18 residues. V gave up 2 bases and J gave up 2 bases; unmatched junction bases: 14. The V gene's germline CDR1 is GTSNPN and CDR2 SVGIG (reference sequence). CDR3 amino acids: CAWSTGAGGLWGNQPQHF. DNA of the CDR3: TGTGCCTGGAGTACCGGAGCAGGGGGCCTTTGGGGCAATCAGCCCCAGCATTTT.

V usage is TRBV9 and J usage is TRBJ2-2; D unclear. Germline assignment: CDR1 SGDLS and CDR2 YYNGEE. This CDR3 contains 20 residues. Trimming took 0 bases from V and 3 from J, leaving 24 bases between them. The CDR3 coding sequence is TGTGCCAGCAGCGTAGGGTTAGTTCTAGACGAGATAAAGTACACCGGGGAGCTGTTTTTT. Protein product: CASSVGLVLDEIKYTGELFF.

The CDR3 protein is CASNAGEWTPKLFF. CDR3 nucleotides: TGTGCCAGCAATGCAGGGGAGTGGACGCCGAAACTGTTTTTT. J is TRBJ1-4 and V is TRBV2, with D possibly being TRBD1 (6 bases). Germline CDR1 and CDR2: SNHLY and FYNNEI. Trimming removed 7 bases at V and 11 bases at J, with 20 bases between. The CDR3 extends over 14 amino acids. Full variable domain (missing parts from reference TRBV2 and TRBJ1-4): EPEVTQTPSHQVTQMGQEVILRCVPISNHLYFYWYRQILGQKVEFLVSFYNNEISEKSEIFDDQFSVERPDGSNFTLKIRSTKLEDSAMYFCASNAGEWTPKLFFGSGTQLSVL.

The chain carries TRBV7-8 and TRBJ2-5; D is possibly TRBD2 (6 bases). Looked up from germline, CDR1 is SGHVS and CDR2 is FQNEAQ. Trimming pared 5 bases from V and 5 bases from J, leaving 15 bases between. The CDR3 spans 14 residues. The CDR3 DNA is TGTGCCAGCAGCACGGACGGGACTCGGGAGACCCAGTACTTC. Its protein is CASSTDGTRETQYF.

A remark on this clone: The same CDR3 can be traced to other DNA sequences in this sample. The CDR3 sequence: CSVADGNQPQHF. The CDR3 region has the DNA TGCAGCGTCGCGGACGGGAATCAGCCCCAGCATTTT. The chain couples TRBV29-1 to TRBJ1-5; no clear D gene. The CDR3 has 12 residues. Per the germline V gene, CDR1 is SQVTM and CDR2 is ANQGSEA. The ends were cut back, 6 bases at V and 4 bases at J, with 10 bases in the middle.

J is TRBJ2-6 and V is TRBV7-9, with D maybe TRBD1 (6 bases). Trimming pared 7 bases from V and 2 bases from J, leaving 12 bases between. Per germline, CDR1 SEHNR and CDR2 FQNEAQ (reference sequence). The CDR3 contains 15 residues. The CDR3: CASTRTGPGANVLTF. CDR3 in DNA: TGTGCCAGCACTCGTACAGGGCCTGGGGCCAACGTCCTGACTTTC.

The DNA for the CDR3 is TGTGCCAGCAGCCAATCCGGGACTCCCTTGGGGCCCCAGCATTTT. Protein: CASSQSGTPLGPQHF. V gene TRBV5-6 combines with J gene TRBJ1-5, with D perhaps matching TRBD1 (5 bases). Per the germline V gene, CDR1 is SGHDT and CDR2 is YYEEEE. Trimming took 4 bases from V and 9 from J, leaving 20 bases between them. The CDR3 consists of 15 residues. The variable domain in full, with the rest retrieved from reference TRBV5-6 and TRBJ1-5, is DAGVTQSPTHLIKTRGQQVTLRCSPKSGHDTVSWYQQALGQGPQFIFQYYEEEERQRGNFPDRFSGHQFPNYSSELNVNALLLGDSALYLCASSQSGTPLGPQHFGDGTRLSIL.